A single sample gave rise to the 25 T cell receptor beta chains below, sequenced in a study of human T cells and chemical hapten exposure. The time point was: patch test 3, about 24 weeks after DPC sensitization. The sample's treatment: therapeutic diphenylcyclopropenone sensitization with weekly scalp DPC. TCRdb re-called the RACE reads through MiXCR, storing one row per CDR3 protein. The sample yields 95,000 to 150,000 distinct CDR3 sequences, around 10% seen once. Sample: whole blood, taken in connection with sensitization to the hapten diphenylcyclopropenone (DPC). These TCRs come from a woman between 45 and 65 years old with alopecia areata. Some clones in this sample may be carry-over from other donors' samples.

The CDR3 loop is CASSPPGGTEAFF. CDR3 sequence (DNA): TGTGCCAGCAGCCCTCCGGGAGGGACTGAAGCTTTCTTT. This chain joins TRBV6-6 and TRBJ1-1, with D unclear. This CDR3 comprises 13 residues. The V end lost 6 bases, the J end lost 5 bases, and 13 bases lay between the germline ends. The germline CDR1 and CDR2 sequences are MNHNY and SVGAGI (reference sequence).

In this sample, this clonotype turned up a few times. V and J are TRBV20-1 and TRBJ1-1; 10 bases map to TRBD1. The CDR3 extends over 17 amino acids. The germline V gene has CDR1 DFQATT and CDR2 SNEGSKA (reference sequence). The J segment lost 1 base and the V segment lost 6 bases, leaving 14 bases of the junction unmatched. DNA of the CDR3: TGCAGTGCCTTCAAATGGACAGGGGGGCGAAAGAACACTGAAGCTTTCTTT. Encoded protein: CSAFKWTGGRKNTEAFF.

This clonotype has at least ten counts. The chain employs TRBV6-6 and TRBJ1-6, with D possibly being TRBD1 (5 bases). Germline V gene sequence: CDR1 MNHNY, CDR2 SVGAGI (reference sequence). The CDR3 length is 14 residues. V lost 4 bases and J lost 6, with 10 bases in between. CDR3 coding DNA: TGTGCCAGCAGTTCCCGACAGCTTAATTCACCCCTCCACTTT. As protein: CASSSRQLNSPLHF.

The chain employs TRBV19 and TRBJ2-7; 10 bases fit TRBD1. The CDR3 spans 13 residues. Trimming cost V 5 bases and J 6 bases; bases outside gene matches: 4. The germline V gene encodes CDR1 LNHDA and CDR2 SQIVND (reference sequence). CDR3 in amino acids: CASSGDRGGEQYF. The CDR3 region has the DNA TGTGCCAGTAGTGGGGACAGGGGAGGCGAGCAGTACTTC.

The chain links TRBV6-2 or TRBV6-3 to TRBJ1-1; D is possibly TRBD1 (5 bases). V lost 2 bases to trimming and J lost 8 bases, with 15 bases between them. CDR1 is MNHEY, CDR2 SVGEGT, per germline. The CDR3 is 14 residues long. In DNA, the CDR3 is TGTGCCAGCAGTTACACGGAGGGAGGGGCCGAAGCTTTCTTT. Its translation: CASSYTEGGAEAFF.

This clonotype came up many times. V is TRBV28 and J is TRBJ2-3, with a possible D match to TRBD2 (6 bases). V was cut by 8 bases and J by 8 bases, with 11 bases left in between. The germline V gene encodes CDR1 MDHEN and CDR2 SYDVKM. The CDR3 totals 11 residues. In DNA form, the CDR3 reads TGTGCCAGCCTTGGAGGGGCTACGCAGTATTTT. It yields the protein CASLGGATQYF.

Remarks on this clonotype: This sequence may be a read error, since a much larger clone differs from it by one base. This chain uses TRBV27 with TRBJ2-5; possibly TRBD2 for D (7 bases). V shed 3 bases and J shed 2 bases, with 13 bases lying between them. The germline V gene has CDR1 MNHEY and CDR2 SMNVEV (reference sequence). CDR3 length: 15 residues. The CDR3 loop is CASSFRGGRQETQYF. The CDR3 DNA reads as TGTGCCAGCAGTTTTAGGGGGGGCCGACAAGAGACCCAGTACTTC.

There are many counts of this clonotype. The CDR3 DNA reads TGTGCCAGCAGCCCGCGGGGGGCAGCAGCCGGGGAGCTGTTTTTT. It is translated as CASSPRGAAAGELFF. The rearrangement uses TRBV6-5 and TRBJ2-2; TRBD2 aligns across 8 bases. V shed 6 bases and J 6 bases; nucleotides not matched to a gene: 9. Germline values: CDR1 MNHEY, CDR2 SVGAGI. CDR3 length equals 15 residues.

The V and J genes are TRBV12-3 or TRBV12-4 and TRBJ1-1, with 11 bases that match TRBD1. Trimming took 5 bases from V and 5 from J; bases not matched to a gene: 13. CDR3 size: 17 residues. The DNA of the CDR3 is TGTGCCAGCAGTGACAATGGACAGGGGGCATATGTTACTGAAGCTTTCTTT. This translates into CASSDNGQGAYVTEAFF.

This clonotype was detected only a few times. This chain links TRBV12-3 or TRBV12-4 with TRBJ1-1; TRBD1 matches 7 bases. The CDR3 length is 13 residues. V was clipped by 7 bases and J by 10 bases; unmatched bases: 12. In DNA form, the CDR3 reads TGTGCCAGCACCCGGGGGACAGCCCTCATAGCTTTCTTT. It yields the protein CASTRGTALIAFF.

There are a few counts of this clonotype. The rearrangement uses TRBV12-3 or TRBV12-4 and TRBJ2-2, with unresolved D. The CDR3 has 14 residues. Trimming pared 3 bases from V and 1 base from J, leaving 6 bases between. CDR3 loop: CASSLKGNTGELFF. The CDR3 nucleotides read TGTGCCAGCAGTTTGAAAGGGAACACCGGGGAGCTGTTTTTT.

The sample holds a few counts of this clonotype. The rearrangement links TRBV5-1 to TRBJ2-1; 16 bases map to TRBD2. V was clipped by 2 bases and J by 11 bases; unmatched bases: 7. Germline CDR1 reads SGHRS; CDR2 reads YFSETQ. The CDR3 extends over 16 amino acids. For the CDR3, the DNA is TGCGCCAGCAGCTTTGATCCGGGACTAGCGGGAGGGAAGCAGTTCTTC. This gives the protein CASSFDPGLAGGKQFF.

This clonotype showed up just a few times. The V gene is TRBV10-2, the J gene TRBJ2-2; TRBD2 aligns across 8 bases. From germline, CDR1 is WSHSY and CDR2 SAAADI. V lost 8 bases to trimming and J lost 4 bases; unmatched junction nucleotides: 6. The CDR3 is 14 amino acids. The CDR3 here is CASASGSTTGELFF. CDR3 coding DNA: TGCGCCAGCGCCAGCGGGAGTACCACCGGGGAGCTGTTTTTT.

In regard to this clonotype: The junction shows a germline mismatch at one end, possibly a read error. The rearrangement links TRBV3-1 to TRBJ1-5; D remains ambiguous. This CDR3 has 12 amino acids. CDR1 is LGHDT and CDR2 is YNNKEL in the germline V gene (reference sequence). DNA for the CDR3: TGTGCCAGCAGCCAAGGGGGTCAGCCCCAGAATTTT. Amino acids: CASSQGGQPQNF.

V gene TRBV7-6 combines with J gene TRBJ2-5; D remains ambiguous. With 0 bases removed from V and 4 bases from J, the gap between germline ends came to 12 bases. The CDR3 runs 15 residues. CDR1 and CDR2 from the germline V gene are SGHVS and FNYEAQ. The CDR3 DNA reads as TGTGCCAGCAGCTTAGCTTACAGAAGGACAGAGACCCAGTACTTC. Its translation is CASSLAYRRTETQYF.

Many counts were recorded for this clonotype. V and J are TRBV6-2 or TRBV6-3 and TRBJ2-1, with D possibly being TRBD1 (6 bases). This CDR3 spans 13 amino acids. The V end was cut by 10 bases, the J end by 1 base, with 11 bases between. In germline, CDR1 is MNHEY, CDR2 SVGEGT. In DNA form, the CDR3 reads TGTGCCACTTCTCAGGGGTCCTACAATGAGCAGTTCTTC. Its protein product is CATSQGSYNEQFF.

CDR3 protein: CSAWTGGRGYGYTF. The CDR3, as DNA: TGCAGTGCATGGACAGGGGGACGTGGCTATGGCTACACCTTC. The V call is TRBV20-1, the J call TRBJ1-2, with TRBD1 matching 10 bases. CDR3 length: 14 amino acids. Trimming cost V 6 bases and J 4 bases; bases outside gene matches: 8. CDR1 is DFQATT and CDR2 is SNEGSKA in the germline V gene (reference sequence).

For this clonotype: Relative to the germline gene, one junction end is altered; a read error may explain this. The chain joins TRBV5-1 to TRBJ2-1; no reliable D call. The germline CDR1 and CDR2 sequences are SGHRS and YFSETQ. The CDR3 is 14 amino acids. The CDR3 region has the DNA TGCACCAGCAGCTTGGAACTGGCGGACGATGAGCAGTTCTTC. Translating it yields CTSSLELADDEQFF.

This clonotype was seen repeatedly, ten times or more. The chain carries TRBV4-1 and TRBJ2-6; D gene uncertain. Germline V gene sequence: CDR1 MGHRA, CDR2 YSYEKL. This CDR3 comprises 16 residues. The V gene lost 5 bases and the J gene lost 2 bases, with 13 bases spanning the gap. As DNA, the CDR3 is TGCGCCAGCAGCTTAGGGCCCACCACTGGGGCCAACGTCCTGACTTTC. This gives the protein CASSLGPTTGANVLTF.

This clonotype has more than one count but fewer than ten. The genes are TRBV27 and TRBJ1-1, with D unresolved. Trimming removed 5 bases at V and 0 bases at J, with 7 bases between. The CDR3 consists of 13 residues. Germline V gives CDR1 MNHEY, CDR2 SMNVEV (reference sequence). CDR3 nucleotides: TGTGCCAGCAGTACTACTATGAACACTGAAGCTTTCTTT. Protein: CASSTTMNTEAFF.

The chain is built from TRBV12-3 or TRBV12-4 and TRBJ1-3; maybe TRBD1 (5 bases). V dropped 6 bases and J dropped 2 bases, with 11 bases sitting between them. The CDR3 consists of 14 residues. The CDR3 DNA reads as TGTGCCAGCAGGAAAACAGGAACTGGAAACACCATATATTTT. Translated: CASRKTGTGNTIYF.

This clonotype was observed at least ten times. The rearrangement uses TRBV29-1 and TRBJ2-3; D may be TRBD2 (6 bases). Germline-derived CDR1 and CDR2 are SQVTM and ANQGSEA. The CDR3 sequence is 15 residues long. Trimming pared 7 bases from V and 0 bases from J, leaving 17 bases between. CDR3 in amino acids: CSGRAGGPSTDTQYF. CDR3 DNA sequence: TGCAGCGGTCGAGCCGGGGGTCCTAGCACAGATACGCAGTATTTT.

A word on this clonotype: Mismatch with germline at one junction end may stem from a read error. This chain joins TRBV20-1 and TRBJ2-7; TRBD2 matches at 13 bases. From germline, CDR1 is DFQATT and CDR2 SNEGSKA (reference sequence). The CDR3 extends over 14 amino acids. The CDR3 region is CSANPLAGGGEKYF. The CDR3 region has the DNA TGCAGTGCTAACCCACTAGCGGGAGGGGGCGAGAAGTACTTC.

This clonotype has just a few counts. This chain connects TRBV13 to TRBJ1-1; D is perhaps TRBD1 (5 bases). Germline loops: CDR1 PRHDT, CDR2 FYEKMQ (reference sequence). The CDR3 extends over 12 amino acids. Trimming took 5 bases from V and 11 from J, leaving 15 bases between them. The CDR3 loop reads CASSQRGGEAFF. DNA for the CDR3: TGTGCCAGCAGCCAAAGGGGAGGGGAGGCTTTCTTT.

The chain couples TRBV29-1 to TRBJ1-1; 9 nucleotides align to TRBD1. This CDR3 region has 13 residues. The V segment lost 7 bases and the J segment 2 bases; nucleotides outside the gene matches: 5. Germline lookup yields CDR1 SQVTM and CDR2 ANQGSEA. The chain's CDR3 is CSANRGHNTEAFF. In nucleotides, the CDR3 is TGCAGCGCGAACAGGGGGCATAACACTGAAGCTTTCTTT.